The 2 T cell receptor beta chains below were found in one sample sequenced in a study of cytomegalovirus exposure and HLA in healthy donors. 13 Jbeta primers and 60 Vbeta primers were used for the PCR. Clones were read by immunoSEQ multiplex PCR, and TCRdb kept only the in-frame ones, dropping some. The sample records 65,000 to 85,000 clones, under 80% being singletons. Sample: PBMCs. These receptors were collected from a male donor in good health and CMV-seropositive.

The chain has TRBV7-9 and TRBJ1-2; D is undetermined. The CDR3 has 15 residues. Trimming shortened V by 3 bases and J by 1 base, and 12 bases separated the two germline ends. From germline, CDR1 is SEHNR and CDR2 FQNEAQ (reference sequence). DNA for the CDR3: TGTGCCAGCAGCTTCGGCCAGGCGAATAACTATGGCTACACCTTC. As protein: CASSFGQANNYGYTF.

This clone appeared a few times. The rearrangement links TRBV6-5 to TRBJ1-2; 8 nucleotides match TRBD1. In germline, CDR1 is MNHEY, CDR2 SVGAGI. The CDR3 has 16 amino acids. Trimming took 4 bases from V and 7 from J; bases not matched to a gene: 14. In DNA, the CDR3 is TGTGCCAGCAGTTCCTCCAAATTCAGGGGGCATAGTGGCTACACCTTC. Translation gives CASSSSKFRGHSGYTF.